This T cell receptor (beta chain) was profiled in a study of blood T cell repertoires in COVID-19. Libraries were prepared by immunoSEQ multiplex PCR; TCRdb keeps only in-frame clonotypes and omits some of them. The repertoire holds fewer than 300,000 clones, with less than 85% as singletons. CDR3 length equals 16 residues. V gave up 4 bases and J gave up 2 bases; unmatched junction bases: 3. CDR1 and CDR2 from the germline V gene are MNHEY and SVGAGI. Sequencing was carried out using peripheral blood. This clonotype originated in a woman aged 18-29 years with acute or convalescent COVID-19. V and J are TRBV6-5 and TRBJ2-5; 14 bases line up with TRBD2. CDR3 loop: CASSWGLAGEQETQYF. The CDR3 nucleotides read TGTGCCAGCAGTTGGGGACTAGCGGGAGAGCAAGAGACCCAGTACTTC.